These 23 T cell receptor beta chains came from one sample sequenced in a study of CD8 T cells in ankylosing spondylitis. MiXCR, applied by TCRdb to the 5' RACE reads, yields one record per CDR3 protein. The table has about 130,000 distinct CDR3 sequences, more than 5.5% seen once; the top ten hold 12%. Sample: blood, either unsorted or a sorted T cell fraction (not recorded which). All receptors derive from a female donor with ankylosing spondylitis or in good health (not recorded which).

This clonotype has at least ten counts. This chain connects TRBV4-2 to TRBJ2-3; 10 bases map to TRBD1. V was pared by 4 bases and J by 6 bases, with 7 bases of the junction left unmatched. Germline CDR1 LGHNA, CDR2 YNFKEQ. The CDR3 covers 15 residues. The CDR3 sequence: CASSPGTGVRDTQYF. DNA for the CDR3: TGTGCCAGCAGCCCCGGGACAGGGGTCAGGGATACGCAGTATTTT.

This clonotype has at least ten counts. This chain connects TRBV5-1 to TRBJ2-7; D remains unclear. The CDR3 spans 15 residues. CDR1 is SGHRS, CDR2 YFSETQ, per germline. Trimming pared 0 bases from V and 1 base from J, leaving 11 bases between. CDR3: CASSLGEHYSYEQYF. The DNA for the CDR3 is TGCGCCAGCAGCTTGGGGGAACATTATTCCTACGAGCAGTACTTC. The complete variable domain, with remaining parts taken from reference TRBV5-1 and TRBJ2-7, reads KAGVTQTPRYLIKTRGQQVTLSCSPISGHRSVSWYQQTPGQGLQFLFEYFSETQRNKGNFPGRFSGRQFSNSRSEMNVSTLELGDSALYLCASSLGEHYSYEQYFGPGTRLTVT.

This clonotype was seen only a few times. This clone may be a read error of a much larger clone one base away. V usage is TRBV30 and J usage is TRBJ1-2; D remains unclear. Germline V lookup: CDR1 GTSNPN, CDR2 SVGIG (reference sequence). The CDR3 consists of 14 residues. The CDR3, as DNA: TGTGTCTGGAGTGTAGGCAGCCTAAATAGGGGCTACACCTTC. Translating gives CVWSVGSLNRGYTF.

This clonotype was counted many times. The chain employs TRBV20-1 and TRBJ2-1; 8 nucleotides align to TRBD2. Germline V gene lookup returns CDR1 DFQATT and CDR2 SNEGSKA (reference sequence). The CDR3 is made up of 15 amino acids. After removal of 4 bases from V and 0 bases from J, the junction contained 5 bases not matched to a gene. As DNA, the CDR3 is TGCAGTGCTACCAAAGCGGGGGACTCCTACAATGAGCAGTTCTTC. It translates to CSATKAGDSYNEQFF.

This clonotype was seen many times. The chain uses TRBV6-5 and TRBJ2-7, with a tentative D call TRBD2 (6 bases). Trimming removed 0 bases from V and 4 bases from J, with 10 bases in between. Germline assignment: CDR1 MNHEY and CDR2 SVGAGI. The CDR3 has 14 residues. The CDR3 protein is CASSYSPGRYEQYF. Here the CDR3 DNA reads TGTGCCAGCAGTTACTCTCCAGGGAGGTACGAGCAGTACTTC.

This clonotype was picked up many times. The CDR3 sequence: CASSQDTGGTYEQYF. CDR3 nucleotide sequence: TGTGCCAGCAGCCAAGATACAGGGGGGACCTACGAGCAGTACTTC. V is TRBV3-1 and J is TRBJ2-7; 8 bases map to TRBD1. The CDR3 length is 15 residues. From germline, CDR1 is LGHDT and CDR2 YNNKEL (reference sequence). The J segment lost 2 bases and the V segment lost 0 bases, leaving 3 bases of the junction unmatched.

This clonotype was seen ten or more times. This chain connects TRBV4-1 to TRBJ1-2; 8 nucleotides align to TRBD1. V trimming: 4 bases; J trimming: 4 bases; junction bases outside the gene matches: 8. CDR1 and CDR2 from the germline V gene are MGHRA and YSYEKL. The CDR3 is 15 amino acids. The CDR3 nucleotides are TGCGCCAGCAGCCGGGACAGGCAAAGGCCCTATGGCTACACCTTC. It translates to CASSRDRQRPYGYTF.

Note on this clonotype: One base away lies a much larger clone, so this may be a sequencing read error. The V call is TRBV2, the J call TRBJ2-2; D is perhaps TRBD1 or TRBD2 (5 bases each). CDR3 size: 13 residues. Trimming pared 8 bases from V and 4 bases from J, leaving 11 bases between. The germline gives CDR1 SNHLY, CDR2 FYNNEI. The CDR3 sequence: CASRGSPTGELFF. For the CDR3, the DNA is TGTGCCAGCCGGGGCAGCCCCACCGGGGAGCTGTTTTTT.

A note on this clonotype: A read error may be the cause here, since a much bigger clone is one base away. The missing conserved phenylalanine or tryptophan at the end of this CDR3 makes a read error likely. The V call is TRBV25-1, the J call TRBJ1-1; D might be TRBD1 (5 bases). Germline V lookup: CDR1 MGHDK, CDR2 SYGVNS. This CDR3 has 14 amino acids. Trimming took off 3 bases at V and 7 bases at J, with 15 bases between the two ends. The CDR3 region is CASSDTGGSLEAFY. The CDR3 DNA reads TGTGCCAGCAGTGATACCGGGGGAAGCCTTGAAGCTTTCTAT.

This clonotype occurred many times. This chain joins TRBV19 and TRBJ2-4; no clear D. Trimming took off 5 bases at V and 0 bases at J, with 11 bases between the two ends. The CDR3 has 15 residues. The V gene's germline CDR1 is LNHDA and CDR2 SQIVND (reference sequence). CDR3 residues: CASSPQPRAKNIQYF. In DNA, the CDR3 is TGTGCCAGTAGTCCTCAGCCGAGAGCCAAAAACATTCAGTACTTC.

In its sample, this clonotype was seen many times. V gene TRBV12-3 or TRBV12-4 combines with J gene TRBJ2-2; 8 nucleotides agree with TRBD1. Unmatched junction bases numbered 4, after V lost 2 bases and J lost 2 bases. This CDR3 has 16 residues. The CDR3 sequence is CASSLRTGTNTGELFF. Written as DNA, the CDR3 is TGTGCCAGCAGTTTACGGACAGGGACAAACACCGGGGAGCTGTTTTTT.

This clonotype has a count of ten or more. V is TRBV6-5 and J is TRBJ2-7; either TRBD1 or TRBD2 may fit D (5 bases each). Germline CDR1 is MNHEY and CDR2 is SVGAGI. The CDR3 loop spans 15 amino acids. Trimming cost V 0 bases and J 1 base, with 10 bases left between them. The DNA of the CDR3 is TGTGCCAGCAGTTACTCTTCGGGGCCTTCCTACGAGCAGTACTTC. This sequence encodes CASSYSSGPSYEQYF.

This clonotype was recorded many times. The V gene is TRBV3-1, the J gene TRBJ2-7; perhaps D is TRBD1 or TRBD2 (5 bases each). Germline CDR1 LGHDT, CDR2 YNNKEL (reference sequence). This CDR3 has 15 amino acids. Trimming pared 0 bases from V and 2 bases from J, leaving 11 bases between. Here the CDR3 DNA reads TGTGCCAGCAGCCAAGATCGGGACCCTGCCTACGAGCAGTACTTC. Translating it yields CASSQDRDPAYEQYF.

This clonotype was observed many times. The rearrangement joins TRBV5-1 to TRBJ2-5, with 8 bases that match TRBD2. Germline values: CDR1 SGHRS, CDR2 YFSETQ. This CDR3 comprises 15 residues. The V segment lost 4 bases and the J segment 1 base; nucleotides outside the gene matches: 6. DNA of the CDR3: TGCGCCAGCAGCACAGCAGCGGGGGCCCAAGAGACCCAGTACTTC. It yields the protein CASSTAAGAQETQYF.

This clonotype was seen ten or more times. This chain's CDR3 is CASSSGPGLAAYNEQFF. In nucleotides, the CDR3 is TGTGCCAGCAGTTCCGGACCGGGACTAGCGGCCTACAATGAGCAGTTCTTC. The chain recombines TRBV12-3 or TRBV12-4 with TRBJ2-1; 11 positions match TRBD2. V was pared by 4 bases and J by 2 bases, with 7 bases of the junction left unmatched. This CDR3 contains 17 residues.

This clonotype was seen ten or more times. The chain has TRBV2 and TRBJ2-6; D unresolved. V dropped 8 bases and J dropped 4 bases, with 9 bases sitting between them. The CDR3 has 13 amino acids. CDR1 is SNHLY, CDR2 FYNNEI, per germline. DNA of the CDR3: TGTGCCAGCGGGATTGGCGGGGCCAACGTCCTGACTTTC. The encoded protein is CASGIGGANVLTF. The complete variable domain, with remaining parts taken from reference TRBV2 and TRBJ2-6, reads EPEVTQTPSHQVTQMGQEVILRCVPISNHLYFYWYRQILGQKVEFLVSFYNNEISEKSEIFDDQFSVERPDGSNFTLKIRSTKLEDSAMYFCASGIGGANVLTFGAGSRLTVL.

This chain links TRBV5-3 with TRBJ1-5, with TRBD1 as a possible D gene (5 bases). TRBV5-3 is identified as an open reading frame with a role that is uncertain. Trimming pared 8 bases from V and 1 base from J, leaving 19 bases between. The CDR3 is made up of 16 amino acids. The CDR3 bases are TGTGCCAGCAGCCCGGGGCAGGGCCTGAGCAATCAGCCCCAGCATTTT. Protein: CASSPGQGLSNQPQHF.

This clonotype has a count of ten or more. The chain couples TRBV12-3 or TRBV12-4 to TRBJ2-7; D not resolved. With 5 bases removed from V and 3 bases from J, the gap between germline ends came to 5 bases. The CDR3 sequence is 11 residues long. As DNA, the CDR3 is TGTGCCAGCAGTCGACTCTACGAGCAGTACTTC. It translates to CASSRLYEQYF.

This clonotype was seen ten or more times. The rearrangement joins TRBV5-6 to TRBJ2-5, with D hard to call. The V end was cut by 1 base, the J end by 0 bases, with 13 bases between. CDR3 length: 16 residues. Looked up from germline, CDR1 is SGHDT and CDR2 is YYEEEE. The CDR3 DNA reads as TGTGCCAGCAGCTTGTTACTTACGGAAAACCAAGAGACCCAGTACTTC. This translates into CASSLLLTENQETQYF.

This clonotype was found many times. The chain is built from TRBV14 and TRBJ2-1; 7 positions agree with TRBD2. Germline trimming cut 4 bases from V and 6 bases from J; bases unmatched to any gene: 6. From germline, CDR1 is SGHDN and CDR2 FVKESK. The CDR3 runs 14 residues. CDR3: CASSPREGTNEQFF. CDR3 bases: TGTGCCAGCAGCCCCAGGGAGGGGACCAATGAGCAGTTCTTC.

This clonotype was recorded many times. The rearrangement uses TRBV28 and TRBJ2-5, with TRBD2 identical over 11 bases. Germline V gives CDR1 MDHEN, CDR2 SYDVKM. CDR3 size: 14 residues. The V segment lost 5 bases and the J segment 7 bases; nucleotides outside the gene matches: 6. This CDR3 reads CASSPTSGGWTQYF. The DNA of the CDR3 is TGTGCCAGCAGTCCCACTAGCGGGGGTTGGACCCAGTACTTC.

Many counts were recorded for this clonotype. The chain links TRBV15 to TRBJ1-5; D is uncertain. The CDR3 is 12 residues long. Germline V gives CDR1 LNHNV, CDR2 YYDKDF (reference sequence). The V gene lost 5 bases and the J gene lost 10 bases, with 12 bases spanning the gap. CDR3 nucleotides: TGTGCCACCAGCCAGTACACCCAACCCCAGCATTTT. It encodes CATSQYTQPQHF.

This clonotype was counted only a few times. This chain links TRBV3-1 with TRBJ2-2; perhaps TRBD1 as D (5 bases). CDR1 and CDR2 (germline): LGHDT, YNNKEL (reference sequence). Trimming cost V 1 base and J 7 bases, with 16 bases left between them. The CDR3 extends over 16 amino acids. As DNA, the CDR3 is TGTGCCAGCAGCCAAGGAACGGAAGGGGCTAGCGGGGAGCTGTTTTTT. Protein sequence: CASSQGTEGASGELFF.